Listed below are T cell receptor beta chains from one sample, sequenced in a study of blood T cells in healthy people across ages. TCRdb processed the 5' RACE reads anew with MiXCR; each CDR3 protein has one entry. Of about 750,000 distinct CDR3 sequences detected, 53% appear once; the ten largest clones hold 40% to 50%. Sequenced: blood. Receptors originate from a man of 80 years or more in good health. CDR3s include the opening cysteine and the closing phenylalanine or tryptophan. A D gene is named only where the DNA matches it firmly. The listing skips clone size in some rows; elsewhere it reads once, few, many or a size class.

-	-	TRBJ2-1	TRBV2	TGTGCCAGCGGCGGGCGGTTCTCCTACAATGAGCAGTTCTTC	CASGGRFSYNEQFF
-	-	TRBJ2-5	TRBV29-1	TGCAGCGTTGCCGCGGCCCAAGAGACCCAGTACTTC	CSVAAAQETQYF
-	-	TRBJ2-7	TRBV6-1	TGTGCCAGCAGTGAGACGACTAGAAAATACGAGCAGTACTTC	CASSETTRKYEQYF
-	-	TRBJ2-7	TRBV24-1	TGTGCCACCAGTGATCCCAAAACCTACGAGCAGTACTTC	CATSDPKTYEQYF
TRBD1	few	TRBJ2-7	TRBV29-1	TGCAGCGTTGAATCTCGGACAGGGGGGAAGCAGTACTTC	CSVESRTGGKQYF
TRBD2	-	TRBJ2-4	TRBV20-1	TGCAGTGGGGCGAAGAGCGGGAGGGAAGAGCAGTACTTC	CSGAKSGREEQYF
-	once	TRBJ2-5	TRBV5-1	TGCGCCAGCAGCTCCCCAGGGACTGAAGAGACCCAGTACTTC	CASSSPGTEETQYF
TRBD1	-	TRBJ1-6	TRBV7-2	TGTGCCAGCAGCTCGACAGGGAGACGACCCGTTTCACCCCTCCACTTT	CASSSTGRRPVSPLHF
TRBD2	-	TRBJ2-7	TRBV20-1	TGCAGTGCTAGAGCAAAGCGGGAGTGGACCTACGAGCAGTACTTC	CSARAKREWTYEQYF
-	few	TRBJ2-1	TRBV5-1	TGCGCCAGCAGCCCCGAGACTAAGCAGGGTGAGCAGTTCTTC	CASSPETKQGEQFF
-	-	TRBJ2-2	TRBV28	TGTGCCAGCAGTCCGAGGACAGTTGAAAACACCGGGGAGCTGTTTTTT	CASSPRTVENTGELFF
-	few	TRBJ2-7	TRBV18	TGTGCCAGCTCACCACGGGCGGGCTCCTACGAGCAGTACTTC	CASSPRAGSYEQYF
TRBD1	once	TRBJ2-1	TRBV9	TGTGCCGGCAGCACCTGGACAGGTGAGCAGTTCTTC	CAGSTWTGEQFF
-	many	TRBJ2-3	TRBV13	TGTGCCAGCAGCACTACGACCGGGACGACTCGAGATACGCAGTATTTT	CASSTTTGTTRDTQYF
-	many	TRBJ2-5	TRBV7-2	TGTGCCAGCAGCTTGACGGCGAACCACAAAGAGACCCAGTACTTC	CASSLTANHKETQYF
-	-	TRBJ1-1	TRBV4-1	TGCGCCAGCAGGCCAACAAAGGGAGGGATGAACACTGAAGCTTTCTTT	CASRPTKGGMNTEAFF
-	-	TRBJ2-4	TRBV21-1	TGTGCCAGCAGCCTAAAACAACATCCAACCTTAGCCAAAAACATTCAGTACTTC	CASSLKQHPTLAKNIQYF
TRBD1	few	TRBJ2-7	TRBV29-1	TGCAGCTTCCGTTCGGGACAGGGGTCCTACGAGCAGTACTTC	CSFRSGQGSYEQYF
-	-	TRBJ2-1	TRBV6-5	TGTGCCAGCAGCGGGAGTTCTTTGGGTTACAATGAGCAGTTCTTC	CASSGSSLGYNEQFF
TRBD2	few	TRBJ2-5	TRBV4-1	TGCGCCAGCAGCCAACAACTAGCGCCCCTCCAAGAGACCCAGTACTTC	CASSQQLAPLQETQYF
TRBD1	-	TRBJ1-6	TRBV15	TGTGCCACCAGCCCGCGTTACGACAGGGATTCACCCCTCCACTTT	CATSPRYDRDSPLHF
-	-	TRBJ2-7	TRBV6-6	TGTGCCAGCAGTTACGGGGCAGGGGCTACCTACGAGCAGTACTTC	CASSYGAGATYEQYF